A single sample gave rise to the 11 T cell receptor beta chains below, sequenced in a study of beta chain features in type 1 diabetes. Reverse transcription of all isolated RNA meant that expressed TCRB transcripts were sequenced. TCRdb's copy holds only in-frame clones and misses some; the assay was immunoSEQ multiplex PCR. Among hundreds of thousands of clones listed, around 15% were seen once. The sequencing input was naive CD4+ T cells from blood. These receptors came from a man younger than 35 in good health.

The chain is built from TRBV18 and TRBJ2-5; the match to TRBD1 covers 7 bases. The CDR3 sequence is 15 residues long. Germline V CDR1 and CDR2: KGHSH, LQKENI. V was clipped by 4 bases and J by 5 bases; unmatched bases: 10. CDR3 DNA: TGTGCCAGCTCACGGAGTGGGACAGCCGGGGAGACCCAGTACTTC. Protein sequence: CASSRSGTAGETQYF.

This clone was found a few times. The rearrangement uses TRBV6-7 and TRBJ2-2, with a weak D call TRBD2 (6 bases). TRBV6-7 is an ORF, with its function uncertain. This CDR3 has 14 amino acids. Trimming pared 2 bases from V and 6 bases from J, leaving 10 bases between. In DNA, the CDR3 is TGTGCCAGCAGTTACCGACTAGGTGCCGGGGAGCTGTTTTTT. It codes for CASSYRLGAGELFF.

The table lists this clone with a few counts. The J gene is TRBJ2-5, the V gene TRBV7-2, with D possibly being TRBD2 (7 bases). There are 14 residues in the CDR3. Germline V gene sequence: CDR1 SGHTA, CDR2 FQGNSA. The ends were cut back, 5 bases at V and 4 bases at J, with 14 bases in the middle. In nucleotides, the CDR3 is TGTGCCAGCAGCGCAACAGGGAGGGTAGAGACCCAGTACTTC. This encodes CASSATGRVETQYF.

This clone was seen a handful of times. The chain has TRBV4-1 and TRBJ2-7, with D perhaps TRBD2 (7 bases). The germline V and J ends were trimmed by 5 bases and 4 bases, with 21 bases remaining between them. The CDR3 is 16 amino acids. The germline CDR1 and CDR2 sequences are MGHRA and YSYEKL. The CDR3 protein is CASSSPRGGGGYEQYF. The CDR3 coding sequence is TGCGCCAGCAGCTCCCCCCGCGGGGGAGGGGGTTACGAGCAGTACTTC.

This clone was seen a few times. At one of its ends the junction is not consistent with the germline gene, which may arise from a read error. V gene TRBV7-7 combines with J gene TRBJ2-7; TRBD1 or TRBD2 may be the D gene (5 bases each). Germline values: CDR1 SSHAT, CDR2 FNYEAQ (reference sequence). The CDR3 is made up of 13 amino acids. The CDR3 region has the DNA TGTGCTAGCAGCCCCGTGGGACGCTACGAGCAGTACTTC. Translated, it gives CASSPVGRYEQYF.

This clone has just a few counts. The rearrangement joins TRBV2 to TRBJ1-2; D unclear. V dropped 8 bases and J dropped 4 bases, with 14 bases sitting between them. The CDR3 has 13 residues. Germline lookup yields CDR1 SNHLY and CDR2 FYNNEI. The CDR3 region has the DNA TGTGCCAGCTCCCCCAAGTCAGGCTATGGCTACACCTTC. Encoded protein: CASSPKSGYGYTF.

There are a few counts of this clone. The chain recombines TRBV18 with TRBJ1-1; D may be TRBD1 (6 bases). The germline CDR1 and CDR2 sequences are KGHSH and LQKENI. The CDR3 covers 13 residues. The ends were cut back, 5 bases at V and 1 base at J, with 8 bases in the middle. The DNA of the CDR3 is TGTGCCAGCTCAGGGGGACAGAACACTGAAGCTTTCTTT. The encoded protein is CASSGGQNTEAFF.

This clone has only a few counts. The gene calls are TRBV20-1 and TRBJ1-2; D not certain. The V end was cut by 1 base, the J end by 8 bases, with 5 bases between. The CDR3 covers 10 residues. Looked up from germline, CDR1 is DFQATT and CDR2 is SNEGSKA (reference sequence). CDR3 bases: TGCAGTGCTAGAGGGGGAGGCTACACCTTC. Translating it yields CSARGGGYTF.

The chain combines TRBV2 with TRBJ1-6; perhaps TRBD1 as D (6 bases). The V end lost 4 bases, the J end lost 3 bases, and 10 bases lay between the germline ends. The CDR3 is made up of 15 amino acids. The germline V gene encodes CDR1 SNHLY and CDR2 FYNNEI. The CDR3 DNA is TGTGCCAGCAGTGCACGGGACAACTATAATTCACCCCTCCACTTT. Its protein is CASSARDNYNSPLHF.

V is TRBV7-9 and J is TRBJ1-5; D may be TRBD1 (5 bases). With 5 bases removed from V and 2 bases from J, the gap between germline ends came to 13 bases. In germline, CDR1 is SEHNR, CDR2 FQNEAQ (reference sequence). The CDR3 is made up of 15 amino acids. This CDR3 reads CASSRAGMGNQPQHF. CDR3 DNA sequence: TGTGCCAGCAGCCGCGCAGGGATGGGCAATCAGCCCCAGCATTTT. The full variable domain, with the rest looked up from reference TRBV7-9 and TRBJ1-5, is DTGVSQNPRHKITKRGQNVTFRCDPISEHNRLYWYRQTLGQGPEFLTYFQNEAQLEKSRLLSDRFSAERPKGSFSTLEIQRTEQGDSAMYLCASSRAGMGNQPQHFGDGTRLSIL.

This clone showed up just a few times. The gene calls are TRBV18 and TRBJ2-7; 9 bases are shared with TRBD1. The CDR3 runs 15 residues. CDR1 and CDR2 from the germline V gene are KGHSH and LQKENI. The J segment lost 2 bases and the V segment lost 3 bases, leaving 5 bases of the junction unmatched. The CDR3 coding sequence is TGTGCCAGCTCACCGGTGGGACAGGGCCCCTACGAGCAGTACTTC. It is translated as CASSPVGQGPYEQYF.